The 5 T cell receptor beta chains presented below share a single source sample, sequenced in a study of Tregs in tolerant kidney transplant recipients. Libraries were prepared by immunoSEQ multiplex PCR; TCRdb keeps only in-frame clonotypes and omits some of them. Here the sample spans 85,000 to 100,000 clones, 93% being singletons. The sample here was CD4+ T cells from blood, taken before the transplant. The receptors were gathered from a human donor who received a combined kidney and bone marrow transplant.

This clone came up once. The chain joins TRBV5-1 to TRBJ1-2; D possibly corresponds to TRBD1 (5 bases). CDR1 SGHRS and CDR2 YFSETQ come from the germline V gene. V dropped 4 bases and J dropped 2 bases, with 15 bases sitting between them. The CDR3 length is 15 residues. CDR3 amino acids: CASSPGTAGNYGYTF. The DNA of the CDR3 is TGCGCCAGCAGCCCAGGCACGGCAGGGAACTATGGCTACACCTTC.

This chain's CDR3 is CASSTQGAIDEQYF. DNA for the CDR3: TGTGCCAGCAGCACCCAGGGGGCGATCGACGAGCAGTACTTC. The V and J genes are TRBV7-9 and TRBJ2-7; 8 nucleotides match TRBD1. CDR3 length: 14 residues. CDR1 and CDR2 (germline): SEHNR, FQNEAQ (reference sequence). V lost 5 bases, J lost 5 bases, and 8 bases stayed unmatched.

The genes are TRBV5-5 and TRBJ2-7; the D gene is possibly TRBD1 (6 bases). With 0 bases removed from V and 3 bases from J, the gap between germline ends came to 10 bases. In germline, CDR1 is SGHKS, CDR2 YYEKEE (reference sequence). The CDR3 contains 14 residues. In nucleotides, the CDR3 is TGTGCCAGCAGCTTGGGACAGGCCCTCTACGAGCAGTACTTC. Its translation is CASSLGQALYEQYF.

The chain couples TRBV11-2 to TRBJ2-7; D is ambiguous. This CDR3 comprises 15 residues. CDR1 is SGHAT, CDR2 FQNNGV, per germline. Trimming removed 0 bases at V and 1 base at J, with 10 bases between. Written as DNA, the CDR3 is TGTGCCAGCAGCTTAGACCCGACACATTCCTACGAGCAGTACTTC. This codes for CASSLDPTHSYEQYF.

The chain couples TRBV7-9 to TRBJ2-1; D might be TRBD1 (6 bases). This CDR3 is 18 amino acids long. The germline V gene has CDR1 SEHNR and CDR2 FQNEAQ (reference sequence). With 3 bases removed from V and 0 bases from J, the gap between germline ends came to 18 bases. The CDR3 nucleotides are TGTGCCAGCAGCTTCAAGACAGGTACGGTACTCTCCTACAATGAGCAGTTCTTC. Its translation is CASSFKTGTVLSYNEQFF.